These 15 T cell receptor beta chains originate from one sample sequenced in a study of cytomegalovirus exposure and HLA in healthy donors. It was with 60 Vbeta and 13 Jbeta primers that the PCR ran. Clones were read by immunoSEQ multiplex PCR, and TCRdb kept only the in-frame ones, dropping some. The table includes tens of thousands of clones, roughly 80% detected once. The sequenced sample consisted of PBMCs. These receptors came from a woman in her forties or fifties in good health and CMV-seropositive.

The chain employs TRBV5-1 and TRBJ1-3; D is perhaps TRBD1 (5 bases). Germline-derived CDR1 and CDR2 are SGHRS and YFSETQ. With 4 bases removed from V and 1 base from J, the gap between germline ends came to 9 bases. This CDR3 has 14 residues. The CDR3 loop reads CASSIGVSGNTIYF. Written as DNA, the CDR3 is TGCGCCAGCAGCATAGGGGTATCTGGAAACACCATATATTTT.

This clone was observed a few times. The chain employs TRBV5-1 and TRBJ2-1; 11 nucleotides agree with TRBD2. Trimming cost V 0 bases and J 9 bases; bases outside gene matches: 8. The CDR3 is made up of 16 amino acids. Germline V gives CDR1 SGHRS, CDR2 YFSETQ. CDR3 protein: CASSLAGVAGGGEQFF. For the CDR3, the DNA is TGCGCCAGCAGCTTGGCCGGGGTAGCGGGAGGGGGTGAGCAGTTCTTC.

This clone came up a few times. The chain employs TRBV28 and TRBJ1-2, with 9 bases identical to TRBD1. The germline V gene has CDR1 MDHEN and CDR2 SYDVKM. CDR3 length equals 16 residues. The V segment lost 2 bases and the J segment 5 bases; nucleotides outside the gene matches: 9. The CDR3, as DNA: TGTGCCAGCAGTTTACCCCCCGCGACAGGGGGATATGGCTACACCTTC. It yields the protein CASSLPPATGGYGYTF.

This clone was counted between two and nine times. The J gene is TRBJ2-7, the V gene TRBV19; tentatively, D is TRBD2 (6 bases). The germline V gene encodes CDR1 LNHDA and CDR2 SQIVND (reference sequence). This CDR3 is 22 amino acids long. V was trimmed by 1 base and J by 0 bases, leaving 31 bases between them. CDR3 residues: CASSIADLTKRADRESSYEQYF. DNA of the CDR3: TGTGCCAGTAGTATAGCAGATCTCACTAAGCGGGCGGACCGAGAGAGCTCCTACGAGCAGTACTTC. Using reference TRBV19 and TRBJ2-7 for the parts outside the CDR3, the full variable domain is DGGITQSPKYLFRKEGQNVTLSCEQNLNHDAMYWYRQDPGQGLRLIYYSQIVNDFQKGDIAEGYSVSREKKESFPLTVTSAQKNPTAFYLCASSIADLTKRADRESSYEQYFGPGTRLTVT.

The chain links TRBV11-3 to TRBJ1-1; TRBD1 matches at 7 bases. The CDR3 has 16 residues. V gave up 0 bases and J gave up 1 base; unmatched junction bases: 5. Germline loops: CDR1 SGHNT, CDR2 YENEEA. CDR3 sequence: CASSLEGYRGNTEAFF. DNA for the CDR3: TGTGCCAGCAGCTTAGAGGGGTACAGGGGGAACACTGAAGCTTTCTTT.

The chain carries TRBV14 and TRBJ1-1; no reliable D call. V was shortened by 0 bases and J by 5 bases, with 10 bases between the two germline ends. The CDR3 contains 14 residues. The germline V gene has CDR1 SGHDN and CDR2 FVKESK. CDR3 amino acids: CASSQEVGVTEAFF. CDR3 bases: TGTGCCAGCAGCCAAGAAGTGGGAGTTACTGAAGCTTTCTTT.

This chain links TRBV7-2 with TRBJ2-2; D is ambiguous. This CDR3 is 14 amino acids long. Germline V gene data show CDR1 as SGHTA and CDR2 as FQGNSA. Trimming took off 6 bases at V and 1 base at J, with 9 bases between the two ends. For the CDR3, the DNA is TGTGCCAGCAGACAGAACTGGAACACCGGGGAGCTGTTTTTT. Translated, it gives CASRQNWNTGELFF.

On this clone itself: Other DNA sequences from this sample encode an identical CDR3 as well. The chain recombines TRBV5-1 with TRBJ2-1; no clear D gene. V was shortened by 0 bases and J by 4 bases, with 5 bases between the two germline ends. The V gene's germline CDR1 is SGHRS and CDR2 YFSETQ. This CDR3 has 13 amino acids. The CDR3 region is CASSLGLYNEQFF. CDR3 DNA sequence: TGCGCCAGCAGCTTGGGGCTTTACAATGAGCAGTTCTTC.

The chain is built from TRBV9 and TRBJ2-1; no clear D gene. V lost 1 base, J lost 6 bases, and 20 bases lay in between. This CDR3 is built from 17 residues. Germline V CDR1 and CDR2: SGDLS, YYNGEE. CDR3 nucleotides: TGTGCCAGCAGCGTAAACCTAGACTCGAAACTCCCCAATGAGCAGTTCTTC. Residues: CASSVNLDSKLPNEQFF.

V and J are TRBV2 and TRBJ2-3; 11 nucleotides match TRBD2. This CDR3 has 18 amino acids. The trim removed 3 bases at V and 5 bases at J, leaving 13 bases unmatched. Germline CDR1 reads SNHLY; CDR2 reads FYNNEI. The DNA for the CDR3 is TGTGCCAGCAGTGATAAACTAGCGGGAGCTCCGGGGGGAGATACGCAGTATTTT. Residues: CASSDKLAGAPGGDTQYF.

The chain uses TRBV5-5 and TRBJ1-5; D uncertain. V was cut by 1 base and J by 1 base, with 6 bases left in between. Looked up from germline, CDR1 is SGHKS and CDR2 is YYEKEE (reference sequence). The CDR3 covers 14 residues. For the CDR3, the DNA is TGTGCCAGCAGCTTGACACAGAGCAATCAGCCCCAGCATTTT. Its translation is CASSLTQSNQPQHF.

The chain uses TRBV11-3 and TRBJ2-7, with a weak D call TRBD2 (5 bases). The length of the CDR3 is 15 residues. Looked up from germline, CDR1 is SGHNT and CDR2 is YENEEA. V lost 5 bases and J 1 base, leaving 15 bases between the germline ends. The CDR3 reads CASSLMTGNSYEQYF. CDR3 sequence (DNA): TGTGCCAGCAGCCTAATGACCGGGAATTCCTACGAGCAGTACTTC.

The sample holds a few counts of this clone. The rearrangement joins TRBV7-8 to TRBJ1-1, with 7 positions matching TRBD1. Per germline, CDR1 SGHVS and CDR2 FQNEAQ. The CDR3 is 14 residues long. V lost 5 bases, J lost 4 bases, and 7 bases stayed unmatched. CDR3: CASSPGTEGTEAFF. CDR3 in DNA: TGTGCCAGCAGCCCCGGGACAGAGGGCACTGAAGCTTTCTTT.

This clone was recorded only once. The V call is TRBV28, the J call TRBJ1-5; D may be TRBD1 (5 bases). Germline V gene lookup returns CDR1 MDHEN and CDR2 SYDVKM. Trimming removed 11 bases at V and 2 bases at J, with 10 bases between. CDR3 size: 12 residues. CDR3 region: CAGGGGNQPQHF. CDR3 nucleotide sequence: TGTGCCGGGGGAGGGGGCAATCAGCCCCAGCATTTT.

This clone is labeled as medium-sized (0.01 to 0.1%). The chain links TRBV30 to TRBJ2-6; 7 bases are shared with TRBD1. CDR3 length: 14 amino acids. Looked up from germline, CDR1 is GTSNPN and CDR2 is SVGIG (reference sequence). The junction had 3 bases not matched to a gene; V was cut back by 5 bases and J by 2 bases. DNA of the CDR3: TGTGCCTGGCAGGGGGTCACTGGGGCCAACGTCCTGACTTTC. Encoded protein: CAWQGVTGANVLTF.